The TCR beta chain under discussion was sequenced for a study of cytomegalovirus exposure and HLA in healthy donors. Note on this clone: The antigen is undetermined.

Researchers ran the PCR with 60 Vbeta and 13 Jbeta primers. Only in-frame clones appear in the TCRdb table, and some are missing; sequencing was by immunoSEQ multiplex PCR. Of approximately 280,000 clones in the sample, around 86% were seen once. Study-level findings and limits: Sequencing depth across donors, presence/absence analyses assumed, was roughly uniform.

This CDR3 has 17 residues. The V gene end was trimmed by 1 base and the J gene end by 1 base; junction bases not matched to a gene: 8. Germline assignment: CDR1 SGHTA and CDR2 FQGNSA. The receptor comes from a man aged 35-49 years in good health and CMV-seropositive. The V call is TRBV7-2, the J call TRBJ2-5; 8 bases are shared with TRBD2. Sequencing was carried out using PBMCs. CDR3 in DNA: TGTGCCAGCAGCTTAGTTCTCGGGGGGGGAGGCCAAGAGACCCAGTACTTC. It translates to CASSLVLGGGGQETQYF.